The 31 T cell receptor beta chains presented below share a single source sample, sequenced in a study of shared clonotypes between healthy human individuals. Assay used: immunoSEQ multiplex PCR; TCRdb lists only in-frame clones, some missing. Among around 330,000 clones listed, around two thirds were seen once. Sequencing was performed on memory CD4+ T cells sorted from blood. Noted subset: CD45RA-negative fraction. All receptors come from a man aged 25-45 years in good health.

The genes are TRBV5-5 and TRBJ2-1, with 8 bases fitting TRBD1. CDR3 length equals 15 residues. Germline trimming cut 4 bases from V and 6 bases from J; bases unmatched to any gene: 9. The germline gives CDR1 SGHKS, CDR2 YYEKEE (reference sequence). The CDR3 sequence is CASSRGQGDVNEQFF. The CDR3 DNA reads TGTGCCAGCAGCCGAGGACAGGGAGACGTCAATGAGCAGTTCTTC.

The chain couples TRBV7-2 to TRBJ2-2; 7 bases align to TRBD2. V lost 0 bases, J lost 5 bases, and 3 bases stayed unmatched. CDR1 is SGHTA and CDR2 is FQGNSA in the germline V gene. The CDR3 is made up of 15 amino acids. The CDR3 spells CASSLAGGRTGELFF. The DNA for the CDR3 is TGTGCCAGCAGCTTAGCGGGAGGGAGGACCGGGGAGCTGTTTTTT.

This chain connects TRBV14 to TRBJ2-6, with TRBD2 as a possible D gene (6 bases). The CDR3 covers 18 residues. Germline V gives CDR1 SGHDN, CDR2 FVKESK. The V and J ends lost 4 bases and 2 bases respectively, with 18 bases between them. The CDR3 here is CASSRLEQAFAGANVLTF. The CDR3 DNA follows: TGTGCCAGCAGCCGACTAGAACAGGCTTTCGCTGGGGCCAACGTCCTGACTTTC.

This clone has only a few counts. The gene calls are TRBV2 and TRBJ2-7; D may be TRBD1 (5 bases). In germline, CDR1 is SNHLY, CDR2 FYNNEI. Trimming pared 6 bases from V and 5 bases from J, leaving 11 bases between. The CDR3 is 12 residues long. In nucleotides, the CDR3 is TGTGCCAGCAGCTCACAGGCCCACGAGCAGTACTTC. Its translation is CASSSQAHEQYF.

The chain employs TRBV14 and TRBJ1-2; maybe TRBD1 (6 bases). The CDR3 loop spans 14 amino acids. The V end was cut by 6 bases, the J end by 2 bases, with 13 bases between. Per germline, CDR1 SGHDN and CDR2 FVKESK. The CDR3 nucleotides are TGTGCCAGCAGTCCCACTCAGGGGAACTATGGCTACACCTTC. It codes for CASSPTQGNYGYTF.

The genes are TRBV6-6 and TRBJ1-4; 9 bases line up with TRBD1. CDR3 length: 16 amino acids. V lost 0 bases to trimming and J lost 8 bases; unmatched junction nucleotides: 7. The germline CDR1 and CDR2 sequences are MNHNY and SVGAGI (reference sequence). The CDR3 DNA follows: TGTGCCAGCAGTTACTCCGCACAGGGGGCGCGCGAAAAACTGTTTTTT. This sequence encodes CASSYSAQGAREKLFF.

The V gene is TRBV6-1, the J gene TRBJ2-7; 7 bases fit TRBD2. Germline trimming cut 6 bases from V and 4 bases from J; bases unmatched to any gene: 3. Germline values: CDR1 MNHNS, CDR2 SASEGT. The CDR3 extends over 12 amino acids. CDR3 DNA: TGTGCCAGCAGCGCGGGAGTGTACGAGCAGTACTTC. Encoded protein: CASSAGVYEQYF.

The table lists this clone with a few counts. This chain connects TRBV18 to TRBJ1-2; D is perhaps TRBD1 (6 bases). The CDR3 covers 14 residues. Per germline, CDR1 KGHSH and CDR2 LQKENI. Trimming took off 3 bases at V and 2 bases at J, with 10 bases between the two ends. The CDR3 sequence is CASSPTGKNYGYTF. In nucleotides, the CDR3 is TGTGCCAGCTCACCGACAGGCAAGAACTATGGCTACACCTTC.

In its sample, this clone was seen a few times. The chain links TRBV30 to TRBJ1-5; TRBD1 aligns across 12 bases. The CDR3 runs 15 residues. Germline values: CDR1 GTSNPN, CDR2 SVGIG (reference sequence). V lost 0 bases to trimming and J lost 5 bases; unmatched junction nucleotides: 2. The CDR3 nucleotides are TGTGCCTGGAGTGTGGGACAGGGGGCATATCAGCCCCAGCATTTT. Amino acids: CAWSVGQGAYQPQHF.

The gene calls are TRBV7-6 and TRBJ2-2; 9 bases match TRBD2. J was trimmed by 3 bases and V by 5 bases; bases with no gene match: 13. The germline CDR1 and CDR2 sequences are SGHVS and FNYEAQ. CDR3 length: 18 amino acids. The CDR3 reads CASSPSLAGGLHTGELFF. The CDR3 nucleotides are TGTGCCAGCAGCCCATCACTCGCGGGAGGGCTCCACACCGGGGAGCTGTTTTTT.

Concerning this clone itself: The same CDR3 is also encoded by other DNA sequences in this sample. V is TRBV7-2 and J is TRBJ2-3; 10 nucleotides agree with TRBD2. Losses at the gene ends were 5 bases for V and 4 bases for J; bases not matched to a gene: 6. The CDR3 covers 15 residues. Germline-derived CDR1 and CDR2 are SGHTA and FQGNSA. This CDR3 is CASSLTLAGADTQYF. DNA for the CDR3: TGTGCCAGCAGCCTTACCCTAGCGGGAGCAGATACGCAGTATTTT.

The chain recombines TRBV28 with TRBJ2-7; no definite D call. Trimming took off 8 bases at V and 7 bases at J, with 18 bases between the two ends. The CDR3 runs 13 residues. Germline V gives CDR1 MDHEN, CDR2 SYDVKM. The CDR3 nucleotides read TGTGCCAGCGGATTCACGGGCCTGGGGGAGCAGTACTTC. Protein sequence: CASGFTGLGEQYF.

This sequence joins TRBV7-2 and TRBJ2-3; 13 nucleotides agree with TRBD2. Trimming removed 5 bases from V and 4 bases from J; junction bases left unmatched: 6. CDR1 and CDR2 from the germline V gene are SGHTA and FQGNSA. The length of the CDR3 is 16 residues. CDR3 bases: TGTGCCAGCAGCCAAGGACTAGCGGGAGTGGCAGATACGCAGTATTTT. This encodes CASSQGLAGVADTQYF.

The chain employs TRBV11-2 and TRBJ2-3; 12 bases map to TRBD2. V lost 4 bases to trimming and J lost 1 base; unmatched junction nucleotides: 6. The CDR3 covers 17 residues. Germline CDR1 is SGHAT and CDR2 is FQNNGV. This CDR3 reads CASSSSRLAGGTDTQYF. The CDR3 bases are TGTGCCAGCAGCTCCTCACGACTAGCGGGGGGCACAGATACGCAGTATTTT.

This sequence joins TRBV25-1 and TRBJ2-5; D not resolved. The ends were cut back, 3 bases at V and 2 bases at J, with 10 bases in the middle. CDR3 size: 14 residues. Germline assignment: CDR1 MGHDK and CDR2 SYGVNS. CDR3 residues: CASSEVGLQETQYF. In nucleotides, the CDR3 is TGTGCCAGCAGTGAGGTAGGCCTTCAAGAGACCCAGTACTTC.

The V call is TRBV2, the J call TRBJ1-5; D possibly corresponds to TRBD1 (6 bases). The CDR3 contains 15 residues. From germline, CDR1 is SNHLY and CDR2 FYNNEI. V lost 6 bases and J lost 6, with 18 bases in between. In DNA form, the CDR3 reads TGTGCCAGCAGGGGGGGGGACATACGAGGTCAGCCCCAGCATTTT. It translates to CASRGGDIRGQPQHF.

The rearrangement joins TRBV27 to TRBJ2-7; tentatively, D is TRBD1 (5 bases). Trimming cost V 8 bases and J 3 bases, with 17 bases left between them. The CDR3 covers 14 residues. Per the germline V gene, CDR1 is MNHEY and CDR2 is SMNVEV (reference sequence). This CDR3 reads CASHEVRDSYEQYF. CDR3 nucleotide sequence: TGTGCCAGCCATGAGGTGCGCGACAGCTACGAGCAGTACTTC.

This clone was seen more than once but under ten times. The V call is TRBV27, the J call TRBJ1-2; D might be TRBD1 (6 bases). The CDR3 extends over 12 amino acids. The germline V and J ends were trimmed by 4 bases and 9 bases, with 12 bases remaining between them. Germline CDR1 reads MNHEY; CDR2 reads SMNVEV (reference sequence). DNA of the CDR3: TGTGCCAGCAGTTCACAGGGTCTGCGCTACACCTTC. Its translation is CASSSQGLRYTF.

V is TRBV10-2 and J is TRBJ2-3; 7 bases align to TRBD1. CDR3 length equals 13 residues. Germline CDR1 reads WSHSY; CDR2 reads SAAADI. V dropped 3 bases and J dropped 7; count of bases not matched to a gene: 4. For the CDR3, the DNA is TGCGCCAGCAGTGAAACAGGGGTGAATACGCAGTATTTT. It is translated as CASSETGVNTQYF.

This chain uses TRBV11-2 with TRBJ2-1; 10 bases agree with TRBD2. This CDR3 region has 16 residues. Per the germline V gene, CDR1 is SGHAT and CDR2 is FQNNGV. The ends lost 4 bases at V and 9 bases at J; junction bases unmatched: 12. The CDR3 sequence is CASSSDVLAGAGEQFF. CDR3 bases: TGTGCCAGCAGCTCAGATGTGCTAGCGGGAGCGGGTGAGCAGTTCTTC.

The chain recombines TRBV29-1 with TRBJ2-1; tentative D call: TRBD2 (5 bases). This CDR3 region has 15 residues. Trimming shortened V by 3 bases and J by 8 bases, and 20 bases separated the two germline ends. Looked up from germline, CDR1 is SQVTM and CDR2 is ANQGSEA. The CDR3 DNA follows: TGCAGCGTTGAGTCGGGATCCAGTCTTGTCTATGAGCAGTTCTTC. Translated, it gives CSVESGSSLVYEQFF.

The CDR3 region has the DNA TGTGCCAGCAGTATACAGCAGCGCACAGATACGCAGTATTTT. Translation gives CASSIQQRTDTQYF. The chain carries TRBV25-1 and TRBJ2-3; D unresolved. The CDR3 runs 14 residues. Trimming left V 5 bases short and J 1 base short, with 10 bases between. The germline V gene encodes CDR1 MGHDK and CDR2 SYGVNS.

The chain combines TRBV25-1 with TRBJ2-3, with a weak D call TRBD2 (5 bases). Germline-derived CDR1 and CDR2 are MGHDK and SYGVNS. Trimming took off 6 bases at V and 5 bases at J, with 9 bases between the two ends. CDR3 length equals 12 residues. CDR3 bases: TGTGCCAGCAGGGACTCCGGAGATACGCAGTATTTT. This sequence encodes CASRDSGDTQYF.

This clone was counted once. DNA for the CDR3: TGTGCCAGCAGCACTCAGGGGGGATTAACTGAAGCTTTCTTT. It is translated as CASSTQGGLTEAFF. This rearrangement joins TRBV25-1 to TRBJ1-1, with TRBD1 matching 7 bases. The V and J ends lost 6 bases and 5 bases, in that order; junction bases with no gene match: 9. Germline CDR1 is MGHDK and CDR2 is SYGVNS. CDR3 length: 14 residues.

The rearrangement uses TRBV7-2 and TRBJ1-1, with 9 nucleotides matching TRBD1. This CDR3 is built from 18 residues. J lost 0 bases, V lost 5 bases, and 13 bases had no gene match. Germline V gene data show CDR1 as SGHTA and CDR2 as FQGNSA. CDR3 nucleotides: TGTGCCAGCAGCCCGGGGACAGGGAGGATGGGGGTGAACACTGAAGCTTTCTTT. Its translation is CASSPGTGRMGVNTEAFF.

As to this clone: Germline and junction disagree at one end, which may indicate a read error. The chain links TRBV6-5 to TRBJ2-7, with D tentatively TRBD1 or TRBD2 (5 bases each). CDR1 MNHEY and CDR2 SVGAGI come from the germline V gene. CDR3 size: 13 residues. The CDR3 protein is CASSDSGTGEQYF. The CDR3 DNA sequence: TGTGCCAGCAGTGACTCCGGGACCGGCGAGCAGTACTTC.

This clone was observed a handful of times. The V gene is TRBV18, the J gene TRBJ1-3; no clear D. CDR1 is KGHSH, CDR2 LQKENI, per germline. The CDR3 length is 13 residues. V dropped 3 bases and J dropped 7 bases, with 10 bases sitting between them. The CDR3 spells CASSPSVWNTIYF. CDR3 DNA: TGTGCCAGCTCACCCTCGGTATGGAACACCATATATTTT. Based on the CDR3 plus reference TRBV18 and TRBJ1-3, the full variable domain is NAGVMQNPRHLVRRRGQEARLRCSPMKGHSHVYWYRQLPEEGLKFMVYLQKENIIDESGMPKERFSAEFPKEGPSILRIQQVVRGDSAAYFCASSPSVWNTIYFGEGSWLTVV.

The chain couples TRBV5-1 to TRBJ2-1; D perhaps matches TRBD2 (6 bases). The CDR3 is 13 residues long. V was clipped by 3 bases and J by 7 bases, with 11 bases between them. The germline gives CDR1 SGHRS, CDR2 YFSETQ. CDR3 in amino acids: CASSSPGTNEQFF. CDR3 sequence (DNA): TGCGCCAGCAGCTCACCCGGGACTAATGAGCAGTTCTTC.

The CDR3 reads CSVVPGEKTQYF. CDR3 DNA sequence: TGCAGCGTTGTGCCAGGGGAGAAGACCCAGTACTTC. The chain has TRBV29-1 and TRBJ2-5, with a weak D call TRBD1 (6 bases). The CDR3 has 12 amino acids. CDR1 SQVTM and CDR2 ANQGSEA come from the germline V gene. V was pared by 4 bases and J by 6 bases, with 12 bases between. Together with reference TRBV29-1 and TRBJ2-5, the CDR3 gives the full variable domain: SAVISQKPSRDICQRGTSLTIQCQVDSQVTMMFWYRQQPGQSLTLIATANQGSEATYESGFVIDKFPISRPNLTFSTLTVSNMSPEDSSIYLCSVVPGEKTQYFGPGTRLLVL.

V usage is TRBV6-5 and J usage is TRBJ2-1, with 9 bases fitting TRBD1. CDR1 is MNHEY and CDR2 is SVGAGI in the germline V gene. CDR3 length equals 16 residues. J lost 5 bases, V lost 4 bases, and 9 bases had no gene match. CDR3 sequence reads: CASSSRTGAYHNEQFF. CDR3 DNA: TGTGCCAGCAGTTCACGGACAGGGGCCTACCACAATGAGCAGTTCTTC.

This clone was picked up a small number of times. J is TRBJ2-3 and V is TRBV28; D remains ambiguous. The CDR3 consists of 17 residues. Deletions cut 3 bases from V and 4 bases from J, with 20 bases between. In germline, CDR1 is MDHEN, CDR2 SYDVKM. The CDR3 coding sequence is TGTGCCAGCAGTTTTGCCTGGGTGGGCAGGAACCCAGATACGCAGTATTTT. Amino acids: CASSFAWVGRNPDTQYF.